This passage covers 4 T cell receptor beta chains from one sample sequenced in a study of OX40 agonist ivuxolimab in advanced cancers. Clones were read by immunoSEQ multiplex PCR, and TCRdb kept only the in-frame ones, dropping some. The profile shows 25,000 to 40,000 clones, 87% of them singletons. The sequencing used CD4+ or CD8+ T cells sorted from blood, collected in a trial of the OX40 agonist ivuxolimab. The receptor source for this set is an adult with an advanced solid tumor such as melanoma, head and neck, liver or kidney cancer.

The rearrangement links TRBV6-6 to TRBJ2-7; 7 bases are shared with TRBD2. This CDR3 contains 13 residues. Germline-derived CDR1 and CDR2 are MNHNY and SVGAGI (reference sequence). Losses at the gene ends were 7 bases for V and 3 bases for J; bases not matched to a gene: 6. The CDR3 sequence is CASKKGLDYEQYF. CDR3 sequence (DNA): TGTGCCAGCAAAAAAGGACTAGACTACGAGCAGTACTTC.

The genes are TRBV2 and TRBJ2-1; a weak D match, TRBD2 (6 bases). Germline-derived CDR1 and CDR2 are SNHLY and FYNNEI. The CDR3 has 14 amino acids. V was shortened by 6 bases and J by 10 bases, with 19 bases between the two germline ends. Here the CDR3 DNA reads TGTGCCAGCAGGATGACTAGAACCGGGTCGGAGCAGTTCTTC. This codes for CASRMTRTGSEQFF.

This chain uses TRBV28 with TRBJ1-2; 9 bases agree with TRBD1. With V trimmed by 6 bases and J by 4 bases, 0 bases remained unmatched. This CDR3 spans 12 amino acids. Germline V gene sequence: CDR1 MDHEN, CDR2 SYDVKM. For the CDR3, the DNA is TGTGCCAGCAGGACAGGGGGCTATGGCTACACCTTC. Its translation is CASRTGGYGYTF.

The chain links TRBV5-1 to TRBJ2-5, with D possibly TRBD1 on 6 matching bases. V gave up 0 bases and J gave up 5 bases, with 14 bases separating them. The CDR3 is 15 residues long. In germline, CDR1 is SGHRS, CDR2 YFSETQ. Here the CDR3 reads CASSLGLLRGETQYF. CDR3 DNA: TGCGCCAGCAGCTTGGGACTACTGAGGGGGGAGACCCAGTACTTC.